This T cell receptor beta chain is from a study of T cell responses to AZD1222 COVID-19 vaccine. Study conclusions and caveats: Clonal diversity may have been underestimated in mostly white British donors.

Germline loops: CDR1 LGHDT, CDR2 YNNKEL (reference sequence). Trimming removed 4 bases from V and 16 bases from J; junction bases left unmatched: 6. The CDR3 is made up of 11 amino acids. The assay was immunoSEQ multiplex PCR, and TCRdb's table has in-frame clones only and misses some. The sample lists around 120,000 clones, 91% occurring once. Comments on this clone: What it binds is unknown.

Material: peripheral blood, obtained on day 0 of AZD1222 vaccination. The receptor was derived from an adult in good health. The V call is TRBV3-1 (or the pseudogene TRBV3-2), the J call TRBJ2-1; the match to TRBD1 covers 8 bases. The DNA for the CDR3 is TGTGCCAGCAGCCCGACAGGGGAGGTCTTCTTC. This translates into CASSPTGEVFF.